The 12 T cell receptor beta chains below were found in one sample sequenced in a study of CD8+ T cells in alopecia areata. Treatment denoted: oral pan-JAK inhibitor, 5-10 mg twice daily. Reverse transcription of extracted RNA yielded cDNA, which provided the sequencing template. Method: immunoSEQ multiplex PCR; TCRdb's copy keeps in-frame clones and lacks some. Of around 140,000 clones listed, 45% to 60% are singletons. The sequenced sample was CD8+ T cells sorted from blood, obtained at week 4, from a patient treated with tofacitinib. These TCRs come from a human donor with alopecia areata.

The gene calls are TRBV6-4 and TRBJ1-2; 12 positions match TRBD1. CDR1 and CDR2 (germline): MRHNA, SNTAGT. This CDR3 is 14 amino acids long. The trim removed 2 bases at V and 8 bases at J, leaving 3 bases unmatched. CDR3 bases: TGTGCCAGCAGTGACCCGGGGACAGGGGGCGGCTACACCTTC. Translating gives CASSDPGTGGGYTF.

The rearrangement uses TRBV15 and TRBJ2-1; D remains unclear. The length of the CDR3 is 13 residues. Germline CDR1 and CDR2: LNHNV and YYDKDF (reference sequence). The V gene lost 3 bases and the J gene lost 10 bases, with 13 bases spanning the gap. In DNA, the CDR3 is TGTGCCACCAGCAGGGCCTCAGAAGCAGAGCAGTTCTTC. It yields the protein CATSRASEAEQFF.

This chain uses TRBV4-1 with TRBJ2-1; 7 nucleotides align to TRBD1. Trimming took 4 bases from V and 10 from J; bases not matched to a gene: 10. Per germline, CDR1 MGHRA and CDR2 YSYEKL. The length of the CDR3 is 14 residues. In nucleotides, the CDR3 is TGCGCCAGCAGCCTTAGGGACAGAAAGGCCGAGCAGTTCTTC. Amino acid sequence: CASSLRDRKAEQFF.

The chain recombines TRBV25-1 with TRBJ2-7; the D gene is possibly TRBD2 (6 bases). Germline-derived CDR1 and CDR2 are MGHDK and SYGVNS. The V gene lost 5 bases and the J gene lost 0 bases, with 20 bases spanning the gap. The CDR3 totals 17 residues. CDR3 region: CASSHPAGFGGSYEQYF. The CDR3 region has the DNA TGTGCCAGCAGTCACCCCGCAGGGTTCGGGGGCTCCTACGAGCAGTACTTC.

The V gene is TRBV7-9, the J gene TRBJ1-2; 9 bases are shared with TRBD1. The ends lost 3 bases at V and 3 bases at J; junction bases unmatched: 5. CDR1 and CDR2 from the germline V gene are SEHNR and FQNEAQ (reference sequence). The CDR3 loop spans 15 amino acids. This CDR3 is CASSFTGGADYGYTF. The CDR3 nucleotides are TGTGCCAGCAGCTTTACAGGGGGCGCTGACTATGGCTACACCTTC.

This clone came up once. The chain recombines TRBV15 with TRBJ1-4; D unresolved. V was pared by 5 bases and J by 4 bases, with 5 bases between. Germline V gene data show CDR1 as LNHNV and CDR2 as YYDKDF (reference sequence). The CDR3 runs 12 residues. In nucleotides, the CDR3 is TGTGCCACCAGCGCTGTTAATGAAAAACTGTTTTTT. It specifies CATSAVNEKLFF.

A remark on this clone: This sample also contains other DNA sequences that code for the same CDR3. The rearrangement uses TRBV6-4 and TRBJ2-2; no definite D call. Trimming took 0 bases from V and 4 from J, leaving 3 bases between them. This CDR3 region has 13 residues. Germline V gene data show CDR1 as MRHNA and CDR2 as SNTAGT. The CDR3 region is CASSDSSTGELFF. CDR3 sequence (DNA): TGTGCCAGCAGTGACTCTAGCACCGGGGAGCTGTTTTTT.

CDR3 loop: CASSELGEAYGYTF. The CDR3 nucleotides read TGTGCCAGCAGTGAACTGGGGGAGGCGTACGGCTACACCTTC. The chain carries TRBV25-1 and TRBJ1-2; the D gene is possibly TRBD1 (5 bases). Between the trimmed V and J ends, which lost 2 bases and 8 bases, there was a span of 15 bases. Germline V CDR1 and CDR2: MGHDK, SYGVNS. The CDR3 runs to 14 residues.

This chain connects TRBV5-6 to TRBJ2-2; D is ambiguous. The germline V gene encodes CDR1 SGHDT and CDR2 YYEEEE. CDR3 length: 11 amino acids. Trimming took off 0 bases at V and 8 bases at J, with 2 bases between the two ends. CDR3 loop: CASSLAGELFF. The CDR3 coding sequence is TGTGCCAGCAGCTTGGCGGGGGAGCTGTTTTTT.

The chain carries TRBV27 and TRBJ2-7, with unresolved D. With 4 bases removed from V and 9 bases from J, the gap between germline ends came to 10 bases. This CDR3 comprises 11 residues. CDR1 is MNHEY, CDR2 SMNVEV, per germline (reference sequence). CDR3 in DNA: TGTGCCAGCAGTTCCGGTCTGTGGCAGTACTTC. As protein: CASSSGLWQYF.

This sequence joins TRBV10-2 and TRBJ2-7, with 8 positions matching TRBD1. CDR3 length: 16 residues. J gave up 3 bases and V 2 bases, and 9 bases lay outside the gene matches. Germline-derived CDR1 and CDR2 are WSHSY and SAAADI. The chain's CDR3 is CASSEDEQGVGYEQYF. Here the CDR3 DNA reads TGCGCCAGCAGTGAGGACGAACAGGGGGTCGGCTACGAGCAGTACTTC.

The J gene is TRBJ2-7, the V gene TRBV7-9; D perhaps matches TRBD1 (6 bases). This CDR3 has 17 amino acids. V lost 5 bases to trimming and J lost 0 bases, with 20 bases between them. CDR1 is SEHNR and CDR2 is FQNEAQ in the germline V gene (reference sequence). The CDR3 here is CASSRSQGTTYSYEQYF. CDR3 DNA: TGTGCCAGCAGCCGAAGTCAGGGGACCACTTACTCCTACGAGCAGTACTTC.